This TCR beta chain originates from a study of T cell responses to AZD1222 COVID-19 vaccine (dated by TCRdb to about 2021). Study-wide context: A total of approximately 240 trial participants underwent TCR sequencing, of whom more than 200 had received two doses of AZD1222 and some 26 had received two doses of the MenACWY control vaccine. Trial participants were enrolled by age into subgroups of 18-55, 56-69 and 70-plus years, and about 150, 27 and 61 TCR-sequenced participants, respectively, were included in these subgroups. Findings and caveats that apply to the study as a whole: After two AZD1222 doses, both the breadth and the depth of spike-specific TCRs were significantly higher than at day 0 and than in MenACWY recipients. Participants were mostly white British and included more females than males, and it was suggested by the authors that clonal diversity may have been underestimated. Conclusions about previously exposed vaccinees were limited because only six AZD1222 recipients were SARS-CoV-2 seropositive at baseline. Because no day 14 peak-response samples were available, the repertoires could be characterized only after the peak T cell response. Reportedly, almost half of the unique spike-specific TCRs recognized epitopes lying outside the regions that are mutated in the B.1.351 and B.1.1.7 variants. In the small 56-69-year group, the increase in depth fell short of significance, most likely because of low power. Vaccine-associated CD4 TCRs spanned the whole spike protein, with dominant responses in regions 160-218 and 743-854.

The CDR3 spans 14 residues, from the cysteine through the phenylalanine. The sequence is cut down to CDR3 DNA, 42 bases in frame from base 1. The germline V and J ends show losses of 5 bases and 14 bases respectively, and no gene match explains 10 bases of the junction. For CDR1 and CDR2, the germline V gene lists SGHVS and FQNEAQ. The time point label, read with the paper, signifies: about 28 days (+/-7) after the second vaccine dose. This sample's treatment or condition label indicates: meningococcal conjugate vaccine given as trial control. Vaccinee samples came from UK trials COV001 and COV002, including a single-blind randomized controlled phase 2/3 trial of AZD1222 (ChAdOx1 nCoV-19) in healthy adults. Trial participant PBMC samples were collected at day 0 and day 28 after the second dose for TCRbeta chain sequencing. The CDR3 regions of human TCRbeta chains were subjected to immunosequencing. Under the source paper's analysis protocol: Repertoire TCRs were matched against a reference library of SARS-CoV-2-specific TCRs generated with the MIRA antigen-specificity platform. Breadth was defined as the fraction of unique TCRs that were SARS-CoV-2-associated. Depth was defined as the fraction of total T cells that were SARS-CoV-2-associated. Using the MIRA data, each spike-specific TCR was assigned both to the spike region to which the TCR was reactive and to a CD4 or CD8 class. Log10-transformed breadth and depth values were compared by one-way ANOVA with Sidak's multiple comparisons tests. What TCRdb holds here is the immuneACCESS table cut down to in-frame rearrangements. Part of the clones is not present; checked against another copy, under half of the missing clones reflect an unresolved V gene, and the others are unexplained. V and J calls and clone size are given by that table; D and trimming were obtained from the DNA. This sample comprises about 180,000 clones, 85% to 90% of them detected only once. The ten biggest clones cover 3.5% to 5.5% of the sample.

A note on this clone: Its antigen is still unknown. Base qualities are not provided; no much larger clone lies one nucleotide away.

This receptor was obtained from an adult who received the MenACWY meningococcal vaccine as a control. The source was peripheral blood, collected 28 days after the second dose of the MenACWY control vaccine. This sequence uses TRBV7-8 and TRBJ1-6; a stretch of 9 junction bases matches TRBD1. The encoded CDR3 is CASSSTGGRIALHF. In nucleotide form, the sequence is TGTGCCAGCAGCAGCACAGGGGGCCGAATTGCCCTCCACTTT.